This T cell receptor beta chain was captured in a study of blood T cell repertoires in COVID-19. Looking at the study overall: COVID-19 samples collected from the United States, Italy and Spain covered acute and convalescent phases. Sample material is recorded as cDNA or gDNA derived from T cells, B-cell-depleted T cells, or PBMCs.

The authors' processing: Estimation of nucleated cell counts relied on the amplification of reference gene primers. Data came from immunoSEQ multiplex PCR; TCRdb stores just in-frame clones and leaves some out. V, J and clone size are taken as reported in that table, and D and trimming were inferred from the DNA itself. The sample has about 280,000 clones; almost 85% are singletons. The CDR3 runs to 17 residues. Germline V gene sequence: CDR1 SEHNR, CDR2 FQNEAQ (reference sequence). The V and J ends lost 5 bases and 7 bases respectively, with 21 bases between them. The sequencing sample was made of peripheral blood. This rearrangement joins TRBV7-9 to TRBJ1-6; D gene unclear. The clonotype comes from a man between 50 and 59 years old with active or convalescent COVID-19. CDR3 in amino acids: CASSTPARGLLNSPLHF. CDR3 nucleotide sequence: TGTGCCAGCAGCACACCCGCGCGAGGGCTTTTGAATTCACCCCTCCACTTT.